This T cell receptor (beta chain) was retrieved from a study of blood T cell repertoires in COVID-19. Germline CDR1 reads SGHRS; CDR2 reads YFSETQ. Losses at the gene ends were 5 bases for V and 6 bases for J; bases not matched to a gene: 7. The CDR3 runs to 14 residues. Some clones are missing from TCRdb's copy, which holds only in-frame ones; the method was immunoSEQ multiplex PCR. Among about 100,000 clones, roughly 85% were seen once, and the ten largest hold about an eighth. Sequenced input: peripheral blood. The gene calls are TRBV5-1 and TRBJ2-1, with 8 nucleotides matching TRBD2. The receptor's source is a woman in her 70s with acute or convalescent COVID-19. The CDR3 DNA sequence: TGCGCCAGCAGGTACCTGACTAGCGTCAATGAGCAGTTCTTC. As protein: CASRYLTSVNEQFF.